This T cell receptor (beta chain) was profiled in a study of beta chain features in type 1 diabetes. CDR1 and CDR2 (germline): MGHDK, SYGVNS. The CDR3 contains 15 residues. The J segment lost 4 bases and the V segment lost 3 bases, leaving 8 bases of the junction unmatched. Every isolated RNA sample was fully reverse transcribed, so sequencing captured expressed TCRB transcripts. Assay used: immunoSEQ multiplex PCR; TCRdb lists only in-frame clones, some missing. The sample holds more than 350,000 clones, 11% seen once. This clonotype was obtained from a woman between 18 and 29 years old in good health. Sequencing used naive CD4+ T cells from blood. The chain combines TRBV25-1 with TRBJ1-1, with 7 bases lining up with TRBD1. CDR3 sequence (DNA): TGTGCCAGCAGTGACCGCAGACAGGGAGGCACTGAAGCTTTCTTT. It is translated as CASSDRRQGGTEAFF.